The clone carrying this T cell receptor beta chain was seen only a few times. Its antigen is still unknown. The sample comes from a study of response to subunit inactivated influenza vaccine. Study outcomes and limitations: There was a suggestion from the authors that each seasonal influenza vaccination recruits few new T cells.

This CDR3 has 18 amino acids. V shed 1 base and J 2 bases; nucleotides not matched to a gene: 10. Germline values: CDR1 SGHAT, CDR2 FQDESV (reference sequence). TCRdb itself ran the RT-PCR reads through MiXCR, one entry per CDR3 protein. The table lists hundreds of thousands of distinct CDR3 sequences, roughly 12% of them singletons. The genes are TRBV11-1 and TRBJ2-1; 8 nucleotides agree with TRBD2. The sequence came from a man aged 45-65 years who received an inactivated influenza vaccine. The sequencing here drew on PBMCs from blood, taken on the day of vaccination. CDR3 protein: CASSLGSPTGGAYNEQFF. The CDR3 DNA sequence: TGTGCCAGCAGCTTAGGGTCCCCTACCGGGGGGGCCTACAATGAGCAGTTCTTC.